Detailed here is one T cell receptor beta chain. No antigen is known for it. These data are taken from a study of shared clonotypes between healthy human individuals. Study-level points and caveats: Generation of non-shared clonotypes was less probable than generation of clonotypes shared by all four donors. Investigators expected sequencing depth to affect clonotype sharing among donors. Although depth was large, rarefaction showed that sequencing of the sorted subsets was incomplete. A generally larger estimated richness was seen in naive subsets than in memory subsets.

The V gene's germline CDR1 is SNHLY and CDR2 FYNNEI. CDR3 length: 15 amino acids. V was trimmed by 6 bases and J by 2 bases, leaving 17 bases between them. Sequencing used immunoSEQ multiplex PCR; TCRdb keeps in-frame clones, though not all of them. The sample shows about 2.1 million clones, 85% to 95% of them seen only once. CD45RO negativity and positive selection for CCR7 defined naive CD8 cells, a population that excluded terminally differentiated effector memory CD45RA+ cells. The sequenced sample was naive CD8+ T cells from PBMCs. The TCR comes from a man between 18 and 29 years old in good health. Some clones in this sample may be carry-over from other donors' samples. The V gene is TRBV2, the J gene TRBJ2-7; TRBD1 is a possible D gene (6 bases). CDR3 in DNA: TGTGCCAGCAGGCCTTACCCGGGACAAACCTACGAGCAGTACTTC. Amino acids: CASRPYPGQTYEQYF.